This T cell receptor (beta chain) was retrieved from a study of beta chain features in type 1 diabetes. Regarding the study as a whole: A cDNA-based sequencing approach could over-represent cells with high TCR expression. Patients with type 1 diabetes carried fewer insertions and had more deletions at their VDJ junctions. Type 1 diabetes patients showed a moderate but significant shortening of TCRB CDR3s in all four CD4+ subsets.

This clone was seen a handful of times. The antigen is unknown. The entirety of the isolated RNA underwent reverse transcription, so expressed TCRB transcripts were sequenced. Clones were sequenced by immunoSEQ multiplex PCR, and TCRdb holds only the in-frame ones, with some missing. The data show 130,000 to 150,000 clones, with 6.9% seen just once and under 1.5% held by the top ten. The germline CDR1 and CDR2 sequences are SGHTA and FQGNSA. The CDR3 is 15 residues long. V gave up 5 bases and J gave up 7 bases, with 21 bases separating them. The chain uses TRBV7-2 and TRBJ2-7; D is undetermined. The source material was central memory CD4+ T cells from blood. This clonotype was sampled from a woman aged 25-40 years in good health. CDR3 DNA: TGTGCCAGCAGCGCCCGCGTCCCCGCTAGTGGGGAGCAGTACTTC. Translation: CASSARVPASGEQYF.